These 21 T cell receptor beta chains were all obtained from the same sample, sequenced in a study of long-term antiretroviral therapy in people with HIV. An immunoSEQ assay, version v3.0, was performed at survey level. Clones were read by immunoSEQ multiplex PCR, and TCRdb kept only the in-frame ones, dropping some. The table lists about 15,000 clones, about 81% of them singletons, with approximately 12% in the top ten. Sample: unsorted PBMCs, taken about 3.3 years after starting antiretroviral therapy. The receptors here all came from a woman in her 40s with HIV.

V is TRBV5-5 and J is TRBJ2-5; D is uncertain. The CDR3 is made up of 13 amino acids. Germline CDR1 SGHKS, CDR2 YYEKEE (reference sequence). V dropped 1 base and J dropped 2 bases, with 6 bases sitting between them. The CDR3 loop is CASSLTPQETQYF. The CDR3 DNA is TGTGCCAGCAGCTTGACTCCTCAAGAGACCCAGTACTTC. The entire variable domain, with the rest obtained from reference TRBV5-5 and TRBJ2-5, is as follows: DAGVTQSPTHLIKTRGQQVTLRCSPISGHKSVSWYQQVLGQGPQFIFQYYEKEERGRGNFPDRFSARQFPNYSSELNVNALLLGDSALYLCASSLTPQETQYFGPGTRLLVL.

The genes are TRBV7-9 and TRBJ2-7; 8 nucleotides line up with TRBD2. The V gene's germline CDR1 is SEHNR and CDR2 FQNEAQ (reference sequence). V lost 4 bases to trimming and J lost 6 bases; unmatched junction nucleotides: 8. The CDR3 is made up of 14 amino acids. The CDR3 DNA sequence: TGTGCCAGCAGCTCCCGGGGGGGAATGGTCGAGCAGTACTTC. It translates to CASSSRGGMVEQYF.

The chain combines TRBV5-6 with TRBJ2-7; D call uncertain. The germline V gene has CDR1 SGHDT and CDR2 YYEEEE. The CDR3 runs 14 residues. Trimming left V 1 base short and J 9 bases short, with 17 bases between. CDR3 protein: CASSLYKGSGGQYF. The CDR3 DNA follows: TGTGCCAGCAGCTTGTACAAGGGATCCGGCGGGCAGTACTTC.

The chain couples TRBV18 to TRBJ1-2; D unresolved. Between the trimmed V and J ends, which lost 2 bases and 4 bases, there was a span of 17 bases. This CDR3 contains 16 residues. Germline-derived CDR1 and CDR2 are KGHSH and LQKENI. The CDR3 DNA reads as TGTGCCAGCTCACCAGAGACATCTACTCTCATCTATGGCTACACCTTC. Its translation: CASSPETSTLIYGYTF.

Only a few counts were recorded for this clone. The chain has TRBV19 and TRBJ1-1; the D is unclear. The ends were cut back, 3 bases at V and 0 bases at J, with 8 bases in the middle. The CDR3 covers 14 residues. Germline CDR1 LNHDA, CDR2 SQIVND (reference sequence). The CDR3 spells CASSMGWVNTEAFF. In DNA, the CDR3 is TGTGCCAGTAGTATGGGTTGGGTGAACACTGAAGCTTTCTTT.

The CDR3 protein is CASSLSVVLAGGGAQYF. The CDR3 nucleotides are TGTGCCAGCAGCTTATCCGTGGTTCTAGCGGGGGGAGGGGCCCAGTACTTC. The rearrangement uses TRBV7-8 and TRBJ2-5, with TRBD2 matching over 11 bases. Trimming removed 2 bases from V and 9 bases from J; junction bases left unmatched: 14. This CDR3 comprises 17 residues. Germline values: CDR1 SGHVS, CDR2 FQNEAQ.

The CDR3: CASSLWVSDTEAFF. In nucleotides, the CDR3 is TGTGCCAGCAGCTTATGGGTCTCGGACACTGAAGCTTTCTTT. The chain couples TRBV7-2 to TRBJ1-1, with D unresolved. CDR1 SGHTA and CDR2 FQGNSA come from the germline V gene. V lost 2 bases, J lost 3 bases, and 10 bases lay in between. The CDR3 has 14 residues.

This clone was found a few times. The rearrangement joins TRBV6-5 to TRBJ1-5; the D is unclear. The V gene's germline CDR1 is MNHEY and CDR2 SVGAGI. This CDR3 comprises 15 residues. Trimming pared 0 bases from V and 1 base from J, leaving 7 bases between. The CDR3 sequence is CASSYSQRSNQPQHF. In nucleotides, the CDR3 is TGTGCCAGCAGTTACTCCCAGAGAAGCAATCAGCCCCAGCATTTT.

J is TRBJ2-7 and V is TRBV10-3; the D call may be TRBD1 or TRBD2 (5 bases each). The germline V and J ends were trimmed by 2 bases and 0 bases, with 14 bases remaining between them. The CDR3 totals 16 residues. Germline V lookup: CDR1 ENHRY, CDR2 SYGVKD. The CDR3 DNA reads as TGTGCCATCAGTGAGGCTCCGGGGCGGTTCTCCTACGAGCAGTACTTC. Translation gives CAISEAPGRFSYEQYF.

This clone has more than one count but fewer than ten. This chain joins TRBV28 and TRBJ2-2; 7 bases agree with TRBD1. Germline CDR1 and CDR2: MDHEN and SYDVKM. The CDR3 runs 15 residues. Trimming removed 4 bases from V and 6 bases from J; junction bases left unmatched: 8. The CDR3 DNA is TGTGCCAGCAGTTCCGGACAGGTGGGGGCCGGGGAGCTGTTTTTT. It translates to CASSSGQVGAGELFF.

CDR3 amino acids: CASSEGTKARDEQFF. The CDR3, as DNA: TGTGCCAGCAGTGAAGGGACAAAGGCCCGGGATGAGCAGTTCTTC. The chain combines TRBV2 with TRBJ2-1, with a weak D call TRBD1 (5 bases). This CDR3 has 15 residues. Germline CDR1 SNHLY, CDR2 FYNNEI. Trimming pared 1 base from V and 8 bases from J, leaving 15 bases between. Based on the CDR3 plus reference TRBV2 and TRBJ2-1, the full variable domain is EPEVTQTPSHQVTQMGQEVILRCVPISNHLYFYWYRQILGQKVEFLVSFYNNEISEKSEIFDDQFSVERPDGSNFTLKIRSTKLEDSAMYFCASSEGTKARDEQFFGPGTRLTVL.

This clone is a singleton in its sample. This chain connects TRBV5-1 to TRBJ1-1, with TRBD1 matching 10 bases. After removal of 4 bases from V and 3 bases from J, the junction contained 3 bases not matched to a gene. Germline values: CDR1 SGHRS, CDR2 YFSETQ. The CDR3 length is 14 residues. DNA for the CDR3: TGCGCCAGCAGCACCGGGACAGGGGACACTGAAGCTTTCTTT. Protein product: CASSTGTGDTEAFF. The whole variable domain, filled in from reference TRBV5-1 and TRBJ1-1, reads KAGVTQTPRYLIKTRGQQVTLSCSPISGHRSVSWYQQTPGQGLQFLFEYFSETQRNKGNFPGRFSGRQFSNSRSEMNVSTLELGDSALYLCASSTGTGDTEAFFGQGTRLTVV.

The rearrangement joins TRBV10-3 to TRBJ1-4, with 11 bases that match TRBD1. Trimming took 3 bases from V and 8 from J; bases not matched to a gene: 11. The germline V gene encodes CDR1 ENHRY and CDR2 SYGVKD. The CDR3 is made up of 17 amino acids. CDR3 DNA: TGTGCCATCAGTGAAGGGACAGGGGGATTCGGAACGGAAAAACTGTTTTTT. Translated: CAISEGTGGFGTEKLFF.

The V gene is TRBV7-8, the J gene TRBJ1-6; D is uncertain. The CDR3 runs to 15 residues. The V end was cut by 1 base, the J end by 0 bases, with 4 bases between. In germline, CDR1 is SGHVS, CDR2 FQNEAQ. Here the CDR3 DNA reads TGTGCCAGCAGCTTAGGGAGCTCCTATAATTCACCCCTCCACTTT. Translating it yields CASSLGSSYNSPLHF. Full variable domain (outside the CDR3, taken from reference TRBV7-8 and TRBJ1-6): GAGVSQSPRYKVAKRGQDVALRCDPISGHVSLFWYQQALGQGPEFLTYFQNEAQLDKSGLPSDRFFAERPEGSVSTLKIQRTQQEDSAVYLCASSLGSSYNSPLHFGNGTRLTVT.

CDR3: CASSLQGGILGQPQHF. In DNA, the CDR3 is TGTGCCAGCAGTTTACAGGGAGGGATCCTTGGTCAGCCCCAGCATTTT. V is TRBV27 and J is TRBJ1-5, with D tentatively TRBD1 (5 bases). The ends were cut back, 2 bases at V and 6 bases at J, with 17 bases in the middle. CDR1 MNHEY and CDR2 SMNVEV come from the germline V gene (reference sequence). The CDR3 is made up of 16 amino acids.

The gene calls are TRBV5-6 and TRBJ1-1; tentative D call: TRBD1 (5 bases). Trimming stripped 4 bases from V and 4 bases from J, with 17 bases between. CDR1 and CDR2 from the germline V gene are SGHDT and YYEEEE. The CDR3 length is 15 residues. CDR3 DNA sequence: TGTGCCAGCAGCGGATGGGACGTTTCGGGCACTGAAGCTTTCTTT. As protein: CASSGWDVSGTEAFF. The full variable domain, with the rest looked up from reference TRBV5-6 and TRBJ1-1, is DAGVTQSPTHLIKTRGQQVTLRCSPKSGHDTVSWYQQALGQGPQFIFQYYEEEERQRGNFPDRFSGHQFPNYSSELNVNALLLGDSALYLCASSGWDVSGTEAFFGQGTRLTVV.

The chain carries TRBV7-9 and TRBJ2-1; D not certain. This CDR3 has 11 amino acids. V was cut by 5 bases and J by 8 bases, with 7 bases left in between. Germline loops: CDR1 SEHNR, CDR2 FQNEAQ (reference sequence). CDR3 sequence: CASSTRYEQFF. DNA for the CDR3: TGTGCCAGCAGCACCCGATATGAGCAGTTCTTC.

The chain employs TRBV5-1 and TRBJ1-2; D not certain. Trimming removed 4 bases at V and 5 bases at J, with 12 bases between. CDR3 length: 13 residues. Looked up from germline, CDR1 is SGHRS and CDR2 is YFSETQ. CDR3 sequence: CASSPGEGYGYTF. DNA of the CDR3: TGCGCCAGCAGCCCCGGCGAGGGTTATGGCTACACCTTC.

The DNA of the CDR3 is TGTGCCAGCAGCTTAGTGATCTCGGGGGAGACCCAGTACTTC. It translates to CASSLVISGETQYF. This chain uses TRBV7-9 with TRBJ2-5, with D tentatively TRBD2 (5 bases). The CDR3 loop spans 14 amino acids. Deletions cut 1 base from V and 5 bases from J, with 11 bases between. Germline loops: CDR1 SEHNR, CDR2 FQNEAQ (reference sequence).

This chain uses TRBV27 with TRBJ1-1; maybe TRBD1 (6 bases). The length of the CDR3 is 16 residues. CDR1 is MNHEY and CDR2 is SMNVEV in the germline V gene (reference sequence). V was clipped by 0 bases and J by 4 bases, with 15 bases between them. The CDR3 DNA follows: TGTGCCAGCAGTTTATCGTCCCGGGGGGGCGGCACTGAAGCTTTCTTT. Its translation is CASSLSSRGGGTEAFF.

The V gene is TRBV5-1, the J gene TRBJ2-3, with D perhaps TRBD2 (7 bases). Germline lookup yields CDR1 SGHRS and CDR2 YFSETQ. This CDR3 has 16 amino acids. The V end lost 3 bases, the J end lost 5 bases, and 19 bases lay between the germline ends. CDR3 protein: CASSSEGGVRGDTQYF. In nucleotides, the CDR3 is TGCGCCAGCAGCTCAGAAGGGGGGGTAAGGGGAGATACGCAGTATTTT.